The 29 T cell receptor beta chains below were found in one sample sequenced in a study of metastatic and nonmetastatic thyroid tumors. TCRdb re-called the PCR reads through MiXCR. In the table there are approximately 29,000 clones, roughly 15% of which are singletons. Thyroid surgery took place with no prior treatment in any patient. Sequences were obtained from blood. The source of these receptors is a female donor with papillary thyroid cancer or a benign thyroid nodule (not recorded which). Some clones in this sample may be carry-over from other donors' samples.

This clone was counted ten times or more. Since a much larger clone is just one base distant, this may be a read error. J is TRBJ2-7 and V is TRBV2; the D call may be TRBD1 or TRBD2 (5 bases each). This CDR3 has 14 amino acids. Trimming removed 5 bases from V and 3 bases from J, with 14 bases in between. Germline V gene sequence: CDR1 SNHLY, CDR2 FYNNEI. The CDR3 nucleotides read TGTGCCAGCAGTTCCGGGACCCACTTCTACGAGCAGTACTTC. Translating it yields CASSSGTHFYEQYF.

This clone was picked up a small number of times. The missing conserved phenylalanine or tryptophan at the end of this CDR3 makes a read error likely. The limits of the CDR3 on the DNA are not certain, so only TCRdb's listed CDR3 is given. V gene TRBV2 combines with J gene TRBJ2-1; the table's D call, TRBD2, was not checked against the DNA. The germline V gene has CDR1 SNHLY and CDR2 FYNNEI. The CDR3 is 9 amino acids long, termini counted. The CDR3 sequence: CASSEIGST.

This clone has at least ten counts. The chain couples TRBV19 to TRBJ2-7, with D perhaps TRBD2 (5 bases). The V and J ends lost 3 bases and 4 bases respectively, with 7 bases between them. The CDR3 has 12 amino acids. Germline CDR1 and CDR2: LNHDA and SQIVND (reference sequence). The CDR3 DNA is TGTGCCAGTAGTATGGGCGGGTACGAGCAGTACTTC. Translated: CASSMGGYEQYF.

This clone ranks as medium-sized. This chain joins TRBV10-3 and TRBJ2-7; possibly TRBD1 or TRBD2 for D (5 bases each). The length of the CDR3 is 14 residues. V was cut by 8 bases and J by 3 bases, with 17 bases left in between. Germline loops: CDR1 ENHRY, CDR2 SYGVKD. CDR3 protein: CAIPPGASIYEQYF. CDR3 coding DNA: TGTGCCATCCCTCCCGGGGCCTCAATCTACGAGCAGTACTTC.

This clone was seen repeatedly, ten times or more. The rearrangement links TRBV29-1 to TRBJ2-5, with D tentatively TRBD1 (5 bases). This CDR3 comprises 13 residues. CDR1 SQVTM and CDR2 ANQGSEA come from the germline V gene. V was clipped by 1 base and J by 7 bases, with 13 bases between them. CDR3 in amino acids: CSVEGRAAPTQYF. CDR3 in DNA: TGCAGCGTTGAAGGCAGGGCCGCCCCGACCCAGTACTTC. The whole variable domain, filled in from reference TRBV29-1 and TRBJ2-5, reads SAVISQKPSRDICQRGTSLTIQCQVDSQVTMMFWYRQQPGQSLTLIATANQGSEATYESGFVIDKFPISRPNLTFSTLTVSNMSPEDSSIYLCSVEGRAAPTQYFGPGTRLLVL.

The chain has TRBV7-2 and TRBJ1-6; 8 positions match TRBD1. The CDR3 is 15 amino acids. The junction had 7 bases not matched to a gene; V was cut back by 3 bases and J by 9 bases. Germline lookup yields CDR1 SGHTA and CDR2 FQGNSA. CDR3 sequence (DNA): TGTGCCAGCAGCTTGGTAGGACAGGGTGGTTCACCCCTCCACTTT. Its translation is CASSLVGQGGSPLHF. Full variable domain (remainder filled in from reference TRBV7-2 and TRBJ1-6): GAGVSQSPSNKVTEKGKDVELRCDPISGHTALYWYRQSLGQGLEFLIYFQGNSAPDKSGLPSDRFSAERTGGSVSTLTIQRTQQEDSAVYLCASSLVGQGGSPLHFGNGTRLTVT.

This clone was detected only a few times. The V and J genes are TRBV2 and TRBJ2-7; 9 bases agree with TRBD1. This CDR3 has 15 amino acids. The junction had 10 bases not matched to a gene; V was cut back by 6 bases and J by 4 bases. Germline CDR1 and CDR2: SNHLY and FYNNEI. The CDR3 loop reads CASSHADRGVYEQYF. DNA of the CDR3: TGTGCCAGCAGCCACGCGGACAGGGGAGTATACGAGCAGTACTTC.

This clone came up a few times. The junction shows a germline mismatch at one end, possibly a read error. The rearrangement joins TRBV28 to TRBJ1-2; D is unclear. The CDR3 is 18 residues long. In germline, CDR1 is MDHEN, CDR2 SYDVKM. In nucleotides, the CDR3 is TGTGCCAGCAGTTACCCAACCCGTGAGGGTGGGTCGGACTATGGCTACAACTTC. Its protein is CASSYPTREGGSDYGYNF.

In its sample, this clone ranks as medium-sized. The J gene is TRBJ1-2, the V gene TRBV9; a weak D match, TRBD1 (6 bases). V shed 4 bases and J shed 6 bases, with 34 bases lying between them. Germline lookup yields CDR1 SGDLS and CDR2 YYNGEE. The CDR3 has 20 residues. The CDR3 DNA reads TGTGCCAGCAGCTCACACGTGGGGCCAACACCAGCAGGGGCAGGTCATGGCTACACCTTC. As protein: CASSSHVGPTPAGAGHGYTF. The full variable domain, in which reference TRBV9 and TRBJ1-2 provide the parts outside the CDR3, is DSGVTQTPKHLITATGQRVTLRCSPRSGDLSVYWYQQSLDQGLQFLIQYYNGEERAKGNILERFSAQQFPDLHSELNLSSLELGDSALYFCASSSHVGPTPAGAGHGYTFGSGTRLTVV.

This clone was recorded many times. Other DNA sequences of this sample code for an identical CDR3. The rearrangement joins TRBV28 to TRBJ1-5, with D maybe TRBD1 (5 bases). Per germline, CDR1 MDHEN and CDR2 SYDVKM. Trimming shortened V by 5 bases and J by 3 bases, and 17 bases separated the two germline ends. The CDR3 has 16 amino acids. The CDR3 reads CASSTSGTSPNQPQHF. CDR3 nucleotides: TGTGCCAGCAGTACCTCCGGGACGTCTCCCAATCAGCCCCAGCATTTT.

This clone was observed a few times. The chain is built from TRBV6-1 and TRBJ1-1; D not resolved. This CDR3 has 13 residues. V lost 3 bases and J lost 9, with 14 bases in between. Germline CDR1 is MNHNS and CDR2 is SASEGT. The CDR3 loop reads CASSEWVRCKAFF. In DNA form, the CDR3 reads TGTGCCAGCAGTGAGTGGGTCAGATGTAAAGCTTTCTTT.

This clone came up many times. The chain carries TRBV5-6 and TRBJ2-3; D unclear. V was shortened by 4 bases and J by 1 base, with 4 bases between the two germline ends. CDR3 length: 12 residues. The germline CDR1 and CDR2 sequences are SGHDT and YYEEEE. The CDR3: CASSDGTDTQYF. CDR3 DNA sequence: TGTGCCAGCAGCGACGGCACAGATACGCAGTATTTT. The entire variable domain, with the rest obtained from reference TRBV5-6 and TRBJ2-3, is as follows: DAGVTQSPTHLIKTRGQQVTLRCSPKSGHDTVSWYQQALGQGPQFIFQYYEEEERQRGNFPDRFSGHQFPNYSSELNVNALLLGDSALYLCASSDGTDTQYFGPGTRLTVL.

This clone was recorded at least ten times. The chain combines TRBV6-4 with TRBJ2-7, with TRBD2 matching over 7 bases. The germline V gene encodes CDR1 MRHNA and CDR2 SNTAGT. The CDR3 has 14 amino acids. With V trimmed by 6 bases and J by 1 base, 6 bases remained unmatched. The CDR3 sequence is CASREAGPSYEQYF. The CDR3 DNA is TGTGCCAGCAGGGAAGCGGGACCTTCCTACGAGCAGTACTTC.

Regarding this clone: With a much larger clone just one base away, this may be a read error. A read error is likely, as this CDR3 ends without the conserved phenylalanine or tryptophan. DNA of the CDR3: TGTGCCAGCACCTCTCTGGGACCGAGCCATAATTCACCCCTCCACCTT. Residues: CASTSLGPSHNSPLHL. The V call is TRBV4-2, the J call TRBJ1-6; perhaps TRBD1 as D (5 bases). Germline lookup yields CDR1 LGHNA and CDR2 YNFKEQ. The CDR3 covers 16 residues. The germline V and J ends were trimmed by 7 bases and 5 bases, with 18 bases remaining between them.

This clone occurred many times. The chain carries TRBV11-2 and TRBJ1-5; 7 positions agree with TRBD1. Germline CDR1 SGHAT, CDR2 FQNNGV. With V trimmed by 5 bases and J by 4 bases, 8 bases remained unmatched. The CDR3 is 15 residues long. CDR3 in amino acids: CASSTTRGENQPQHF. CDR3 sequence (DNA): TGTGCCAGCAGCACTACCAGGGGGGAGAATCAGCCCCAGCATTTT.

This chain joins TRBV7-6 and TRBJ2-7; tentative D call: TRBD1 (6 bases). Germline CDR1 and CDR2: SGHVS and FNYEAQ. The germline V and J ends were trimmed by 3 bases and 2 bases, with 8 bases remaining between them. This CDR3 region has 13 residues. The CDR3 sequence: CASSLAGAYEQYF. The CDR3 DNA reads as TGTGCCAGCAGCTTGGCAGGGGCCTACGAGCAGTACTTC.

This clone was counted ten times or more. The chain employs TRBV19 and TRBJ2-2, with D perhaps TRBD2 (6 bases). The CDR3 is 14 amino acids. Per the germline V gene, CDR1 is LNHDA and CDR2 is SQIVND (reference sequence). Trimming removed 6 bases at V and 1 base at J, with 9 bases between. Here the CDR3 reads CASRFGRNTGELFF. The CDR3 coding sequence is TGTGCCAGTAGGTTCGGGAGGAACACCGGGGAGCTGTTTTTT.

This clone occurred many times. The chain couples TRBV6-4 to TRBJ2-3; 7 positions match TRBD1. V lost 3 bases, J lost 3 bases, and 9 bases stayed unmatched. Germline V CDR1 and CDR2: MRHNA, SNTAGT. The CDR3 spans 16 residues. The CDR3 bases are TGTGCCAGCAGTGAACGGGACAGTTCAATGACAGATACGCAGTATTTT. This codes for CASSERDSSMTDTQYF.

In its sample, this clone was seen many times. The chain uses TRBV24-1 and TRBJ2-2; 7 bases are a match to TRBD2. Germline CDR1 KGHDR, CDR2 SFDVKD. CDR3 size: 16 residues. With 5 bases clipped from V and 0 bases from J, the junction kept 5 bases outside the gene matches. The CDR3 nucleotides read TGTGCCACCAGTGGACTAGCCGATTCGAACACCGGGGAGCTGTTTTTT. It is translated as CATSGLADSNTGELFF.

A note on this clone: A much bigger clone sits one base away, suggesting this may be a read error. The V and J genes are TRBV18 and TRBJ2-3, with no clear D. Trimming cost V 6 bases and J 0 bases, with 16 bases left between them. The CDR3 runs 16 residues. Germline CDR1 is KGHSH and CDR2 is LQKENI. The CDR3 DNA reads TGTGCCAGCTCCCTAGGACCCGTACTAAGCACAGATACGCAGTATTTT. This codes for CASSLGPVLSTDTQYF.

This clone is deemed large (0.1 to 1%). This rearrangement joins TRBV10-1 to TRBJ2-3; 11 positions agree with TRBD2. V was pared by 3 bases and J by 0 bases, with 5 bases of the junction left unmatched. The germline CDR1 and CDR2 sequences are WNHNN and SYGVQD (reference sequence). CDR3 size: 17 residues. CDR3 nucleotides: TGCGCCAGCAGTGACGGGACTAGCGGCAGAAGCACAGATACGCAGTATTTT. Amino acids: CASSDGTSGRSTDTQYF.

This clone has at least ten counts. The rearrangement links TRBV20-1 to TRBJ1-4; 7 positions match TRBD1. Trimming cost V 3 bases and J 8 bases; bases outside gene matches: 12. Germline V gene sequence: CDR1 DFQATT, CDR2 SNEGSKA (reference sequence). The CDR3 covers 15 residues. In DNA, the CDR3 is TGCAGTGCTAGGGCCCGGAAGGGGGCGCGCGAAAAACTGTTTTTT. Its protein product is CSARARKGAREKLFF.

The chain carries TRBV9 and TRBJ2-7, with D tentatively TRBD1 or TRBD2 (5 bases each). The V and J ends lost 0 bases and 9 bases respectively, with 10 bases between them. Germline V gene data show CDR1 as SGDLS and CDR2 as YYNGEE. The CDR3 covers 12 residues. The CDR3 nucleotides are TGTGCCAGCAGCGTAGGCCAGGGAGTGCAGTACTTC. This codes for CASSVGQGVQYF.

This clone has a handful of counts. The chain is built from TRBV6-1 and TRBJ1-2; D is unclear. Germline values: CDR1 MNHNS, CDR2 SASEGT. V lost 10 bases and J 0 bases, leaving 18 bases between the germline ends. The CDR3 sequence is 15 residues long. CDR3 coding DNA: TGTGCCACTCCCAGTATGGCAGGAGCTAACTATGGCTACACCTTC. Its protein is CATPSMAGANYGYTF.

This rearrangement joins TRBV11-1 to TRBJ2-2, with D perhaps TRBD1 (5 bases). Germline CDR1 SGHAT, CDR2 FQDESV (reference sequence). V lost 5 bases and J lost 0, with 13 bases in between. The CDR3 is 16 amino acids. CDR3 residues: CASSTQGGSNTGELFF. The CDR3 DNA reads as TGTGCCAGCAGCACCCAGGGTGGGTCGAACACCGGGGAGCTGTTTTTT.

This clone ranks as medium-sized (0.01 to 0.1%). The rearrangement links TRBV18 to TRBJ2-7; D not certain. V gave up 6 bases and J gave up 6 bases, with 12 bases separating them. The CDR3 runs 12 residues. Germline-derived CDR1 and CDR2 are KGHSH and LQKENI. The CDR3 DNA reads as TGTGCCAGCTCGGGGTACCCGAGCGAGCAGTACTTC. Protein: CASSGYPSEQYF.

This clone was counted only a few times. This rearrangement joins TRBV6-1 to TRBJ1-3; D is perhaps TRBD1 (5 bases). The CDR3 covers 15 residues. Germline V lookup: CDR1 MNHNS, CDR2 SASEGT. The ends were cut back, 5 bases at V and 0 bases at J, with 11 bases in the middle. The CDR3 DNA follows: TGTGCCAGCAGTTGGGCAGGGAACTCTGGAAACACCATATATTTT. Its protein product is CASSWAGNSGNTIYF.

This clone was picked up many times. This sequence joins TRBV29-1 and TRBJ2-1, with TRBD1 identical over 7 bases. V lost 7 bases and J lost 5; bases outside the gene matches: 14. This CDR3 has 15 residues. Germline V gene data show CDR1 as SQVTM and CDR2 as ANQGSEA. This CDR3 is CSGEVWDRHHNEQFF. The DNA for the CDR3 is TGCAGCGGTGAGGTATGGGACAGACACCACAATGAGCAGTTCTTC.

This clone was seen repeatedly, ten times or more. V is TRBV24-1 and J is TRBJ2-3; 15 bases match TRBD2. CDR1 and CDR2 from the germline V gene are KGHDR and SFDVKD. The V gene end was trimmed by 2 bases and the J gene end by 0 bases; junction bases not matched to a gene: 8. The CDR3 loop spans 20 amino acids. CDR3 bases: TGTGCCACCAGTGATTCTGGACTAGCGGGAGGGGGAACTAGCACAGATACGCAGTATTTT. Translating gives CATSDSGLAGGGTSTDTQYF.